This T cell receptor beta chain comes out of a study of beta chain features in type 1 diabetes. Regarding this clone: Its antigen is not known.

Study-wide points: When Type 1 diabetes patients were examined, their TCRB CDR3s proved moderately but significantly shorter in all four CD4+ subsets. The study found that naive, central memory and Treg TCRB repertoires appeared more similar in patients than in healthy donors.

The CDR3 is made up of 15 amino acids. V shed 3 bases, J shed 1 base, and the junction held 6 bases outside the gene matches. The germline gives CDR1 SGHNT, CDR2 YYREEE (reference sequence). Expressed TCRB transcripts were sequenced because the isolated RNA had all been reverse transcribed beforehand. Read counts averaged around 3.5 million for samples of naive, central memory and regulatory T cells. Method: immunoSEQ multiplex PCR; TCRdb's copy keeps in-frame clones and lacks some. Of more than 550,000 clones detected, over 13% appear once; the ten largest clones hold nearly 0.04%. A CD45RO/CCR7/CD25/CD127/CD95/CD27 panel sorted naive, central memory, regulatory and stem cell-like memory CD4+ cells. Purity (above 98%) was reached by all sorted populations.

This receptor was taken from a man between 18 and 29 years old with type 1 diabetes. The rearrangement uses TRBV5-4 and TRBJ2-7; TRBD2 aligns across 8 bases. The source material was naive CD4+ T cells from blood. CDR3 loop: CASSSASGPSYEQYF. For the CDR3, the DNA is TGTGCCAGCAGCTCTGCTAGCGGGCCTTCCTACGAGCAGTACTTC.